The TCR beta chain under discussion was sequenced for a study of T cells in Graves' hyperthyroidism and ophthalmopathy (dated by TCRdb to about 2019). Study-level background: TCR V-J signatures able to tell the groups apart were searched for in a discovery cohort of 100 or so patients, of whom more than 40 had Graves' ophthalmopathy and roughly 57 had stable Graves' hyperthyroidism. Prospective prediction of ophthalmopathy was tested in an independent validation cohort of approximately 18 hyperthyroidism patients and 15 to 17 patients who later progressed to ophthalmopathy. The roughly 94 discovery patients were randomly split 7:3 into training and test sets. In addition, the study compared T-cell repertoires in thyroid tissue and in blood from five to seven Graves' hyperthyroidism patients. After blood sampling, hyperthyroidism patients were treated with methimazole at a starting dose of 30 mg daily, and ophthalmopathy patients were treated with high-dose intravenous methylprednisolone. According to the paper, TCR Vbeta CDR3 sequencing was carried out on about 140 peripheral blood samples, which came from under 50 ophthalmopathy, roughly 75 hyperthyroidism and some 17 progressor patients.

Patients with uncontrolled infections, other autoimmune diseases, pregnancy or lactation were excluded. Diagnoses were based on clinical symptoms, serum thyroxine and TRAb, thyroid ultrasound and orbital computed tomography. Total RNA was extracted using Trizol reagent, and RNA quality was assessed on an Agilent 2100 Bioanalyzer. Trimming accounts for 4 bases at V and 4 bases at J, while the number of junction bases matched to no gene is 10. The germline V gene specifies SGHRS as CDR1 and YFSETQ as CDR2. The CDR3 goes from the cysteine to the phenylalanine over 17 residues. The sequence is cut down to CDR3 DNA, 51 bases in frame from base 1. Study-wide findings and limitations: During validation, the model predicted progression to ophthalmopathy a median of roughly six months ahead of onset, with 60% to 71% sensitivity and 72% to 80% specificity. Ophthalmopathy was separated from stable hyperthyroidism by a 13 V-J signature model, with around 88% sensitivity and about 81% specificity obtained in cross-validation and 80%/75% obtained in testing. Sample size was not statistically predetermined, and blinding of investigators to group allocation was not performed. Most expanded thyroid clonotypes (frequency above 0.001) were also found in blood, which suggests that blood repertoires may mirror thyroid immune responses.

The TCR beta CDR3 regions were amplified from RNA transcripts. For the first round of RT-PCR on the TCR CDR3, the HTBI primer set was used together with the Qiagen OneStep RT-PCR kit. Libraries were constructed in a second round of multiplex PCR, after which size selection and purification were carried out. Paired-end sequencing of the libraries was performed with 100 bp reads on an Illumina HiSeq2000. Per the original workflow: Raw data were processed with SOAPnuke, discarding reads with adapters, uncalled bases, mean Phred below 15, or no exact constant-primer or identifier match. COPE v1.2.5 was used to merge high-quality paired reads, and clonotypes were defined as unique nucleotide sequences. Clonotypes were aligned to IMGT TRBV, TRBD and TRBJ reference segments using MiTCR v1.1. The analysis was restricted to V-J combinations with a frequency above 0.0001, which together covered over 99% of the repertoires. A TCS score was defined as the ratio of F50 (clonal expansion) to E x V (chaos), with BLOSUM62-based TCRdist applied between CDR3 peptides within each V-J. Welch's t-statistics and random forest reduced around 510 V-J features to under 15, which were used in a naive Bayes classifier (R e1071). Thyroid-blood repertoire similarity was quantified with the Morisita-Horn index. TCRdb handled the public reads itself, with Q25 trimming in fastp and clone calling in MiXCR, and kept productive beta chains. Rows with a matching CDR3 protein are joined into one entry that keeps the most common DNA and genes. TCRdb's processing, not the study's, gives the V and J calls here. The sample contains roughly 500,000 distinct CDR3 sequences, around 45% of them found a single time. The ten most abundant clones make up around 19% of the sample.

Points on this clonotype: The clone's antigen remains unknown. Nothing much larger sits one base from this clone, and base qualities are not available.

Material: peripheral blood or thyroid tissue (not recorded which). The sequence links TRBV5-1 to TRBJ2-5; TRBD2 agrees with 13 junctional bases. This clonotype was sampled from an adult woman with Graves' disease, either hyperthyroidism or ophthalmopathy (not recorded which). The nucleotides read TGCGCCAGCAGCCACGGGACTAGCGGGGCCTTTGGAGAGACCCAGTACTTC. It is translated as CASSHGTSGAFGETQYF.